One sample yielded the 16 T cell receptor beta chains listed below, sequenced in a study of OX40 agonist ivuxolimab in advanced cancers. Profiled with immunoSEQ multiplex PCR; TCRdb holds only in-frame clones, not every one. The sample includes some 94,000 clones, under 95% of them seen just once. The specimen comprised CD4+ or CD8+ T cells sorted from blood, sampled in a trial of the OX40 agonist ivuxolimab. These receptors originate from an adult with an advanced solid tumor such as melanoma, head and neck, liver or kidney cancer.

The chain carries TRBV6-1 and TRBJ2-1, with D possibly being TRBD2 (6 bases). Germline V gene lookup returns CDR1 MNHNS and CDR2 SASEGT. The length of the CDR3 is 20 residues. Trimming removed 1 base from V and 0 bases from J, with 22 bases in between. The DNA of the CDR3 is TGTGCCAGCAGTGAAGGGTCAGACTTGCTAGCGCAGAGCTCCTACAATGAGCAGTTCTTC. It specifies CASSEGSDLLAQSSYNEQFF.

The V call is TRBV10-3, the J call TRBJ2-5; the match to TRBD2 covers 7 bases. CDR3 size: 13 residues. Germline V gives CDR1 ENHRY, CDR2 SYGVKD. The V and J ends lost 11 bases and 4 bases, in that order; junction bases with no gene match: 10. The CDR3 is CAHSGGVGETQYF. The CDR3 nucleotides are TGTGCCCACTCGGGGGGAGTAGGAGAGACCCAGTACTTC.

The CDR3 is CASSTGGLNTEAFF. Written as DNA, the CDR3 is TGTGCCAGCAGCACGGGGGGGTTGAACACTGAAGCTTTCTTT. V is TRBV5-4 and J is TRBJ1-1; a weak D match, TRBD1 (5 bases). CDR3 length: 14 residues. The V and J ends lost 4 bases and 0 bases respectively, with 10 bases between them. Per germline, CDR1 SGHNT and CDR2 YYREEE (reference sequence).

The rearrangement links TRBV30 to TRBJ2-2, with TRBD1 matching over 7 bases. This CDR3 comprises 13 residues. V shed 1 base, J shed 4 bases, and the junction held 0 bases outside the gene matches. Germline V gene data show CDR1 as GTSNPN and CDR2 as SVGIG (reference sequence). The CDR3 is CAWSDRGTGELFF. CDR3 bases: TGTGCCTGGAGTGACAGGGGCACCGGGGAGCTGTTTTTT.

The CDR3 DNA follows: TGTGCCAGCAGCTCCACTAGCGGGAGCTACGAGCAGTACTTC. This sequence encodes CASSSTSGSYEQYF. The V and J genes are TRBV6-5 and TRBJ2-7; TRBD2 matches at 11 bases. V was pared by 6 bases and J by 3 bases, with 4 bases of the junction left unmatched. Per germline, CDR1 MNHEY and CDR2 SVGAGI. CDR3 length equals 14 residues.

This clone appeared once. V is TRBV19 and J is TRBJ2-4; 10 nucleotides line up with TRBD2. V gave up 7 bases and J gave up 4 bases; unmatched junction bases: 13. The CDR3 is made up of 17 amino acids. The germline V gene has CDR1 LNHDA and CDR2 SQIVND (reference sequence). Here the CDR3 reads CASTYSGTSEGKNIQYF. For the CDR3, the DNA is TGTGCCAGTACCTACTCCGGGACTAGCGAAGGAAAAAACATTCAGTACTTC.

This chain uses TRBV5-1 with TRBJ1-1, with D possibly matching TRBD1 (5 bases). Germline lookup yields CDR1 SGHRS and CDR2 YFSETQ. The CDR3 has 14 residues. V was pared by 3 bases and J by 4 bases, with 13 bases between. This CDR3 reads CASSSRGEGTEAFF. The CDR3 nucleotides read TGCGCCAGCAGCTCGAGGGGCGAAGGCACTGAAGCTTTCTTT.

The V call is TRBV5-1, the J call TRBJ2-3; 9 bases align to TRBD2. J lost 2 bases, V lost 1 base, and 8 bases had no gene match. This CDR3 comprises 17 residues. CDR1 SGHRS and CDR2 YFSETQ come from the germline V gene. CDR3 nucleotide sequence: TGCGCCAGCAGCTTGACTTCTAGCGGGATTGCCACAGATACGCAGTATTTT. It encodes CASSLTSSGIATDTQYF.

V and J are TRBV6-1 and TRBJ1-4; D is unclear. V was clipped by 3 bases and J by 4 bases, with 12 bases between them. Germline V gene sequence: CDR1 MNHNS, CDR2 SASEGT. This CDR3 is 15 amino acids long. CDR3 residues: CASSDSAGINEKLFF. CDR3 bases: TGTGCCAGCAGTGATTCCGCCGGGATTAATGAAAAACTGTTTTTT.

This chain joins TRBV19 and TRBJ1-1, with D possibly TRBD1 on 6 matching bases. V lost 9 bases and J 1 base, leaving 12 bases between the germline ends. Germline CDR1 is LNHDA and CDR2 is SQIVND (reference sequence). The CDR3 extends over 13 amino acids. The CDR3 sequence is CARSGHKNTEAFF. The CDR3 nucleotides are TGTGCCAGATCGGGACACAAGAACACTGAAGCTTTCTTT.

The genes are TRBV12-1 and TRBJ2-3. TRBV12-1 is labeled a pseudogene. The CDR3 contains 16 residues. CDR3 DNA: TGTGCCAGCAGCTTTTCCCCAAGGTGTCCCCCAGATACGCAGTATTTT. Translated: CASSFSPRCPPDTQYF.

V gene TRBV7-9 combines with J gene TRBJ2-7; 8 nucleotides agree with TRBD2. The CDR3 sequence is 13 residues long. Germline V lookup: CDR1 SEHNR, CDR2 FQNEAQ (reference sequence). V lost 5 bases, J lost 6 bases, and 6 bases stayed unmatched. This chain's CDR3 is CASSPGLVSEQYF. DNA for the CDR3: TGTGCCAGCAGCCCGGGACTAGTGAGCGAGCAGTACTTC.

V and J are TRBV9 and TRBJ2-5; weak D call: TRBD2 (5 bases). The V gene lost 4 bases and the J gene lost 3 bases, with 22 bases spanning the gap. The CDR3 is 17 residues long. The germline gives CDR1 SGDLS, CDR2 YYNGEE. In nucleotides, the CDR3 is TGTGCCAGCAGCTGGAGCGCCGGTCTCGCCGGGAAAGAGACCCAGTACTTC. Its translation: CASSWSAGLAGKETQYF.

A single count supports this clone. The V gene is TRBV19, the J gene TRBJ1-4; 8 nucleotides align to TRBD1. J gave up 3 bases and V 10 bases, and 7 bases lay outside the gene matches. Germline V gene data show CDR1 as LNHDA and CDR2 as SQIVND (reference sequence). The CDR3 sequence is 14 residues long. The CDR3 nucleotides read TGTGCCAATAATCCACAGGGGGCTAATGAAAAACTGTTTTTT. It is translated as CANNPQGANEKLFF.

The V and J genes are TRBV7-9 and TRBJ2-5; D may match TRBD1 or TRBD2 (5 bases each). The CDR3 runs to 14 residues. Deletions cut 1 base from V and 4 bases from J, with 10 bases between. Germline V gives CDR1 SEHNR, CDR2 FQNEAQ (reference sequence). The CDR3 DNA sequence: TGTGCCAGCAGCTTAGTGAGGGGCATAGAGACCCAGTACTTC. Translated: CASSLVRGIETQYF. Complete variable domain (other parts from reference TRBV7-9 and TRBJ2-5): DTGVSQNPRHKITKRGQNVTFRCDPISEHNRLYWYRQTLGQGPEFLTYFQNEAQLEKSRLLSDRFSAERPKGSFSTLEIQRTEQGDSAMYLCASSLVRGIETQYFGPGTRLLVL.

This clone was recorded only once. The chain links TRBV7-2 to TRBJ2-3, with 7 bases identical to TRBD2. CDR1 SGHTA and CDR2 FQGNSA come from the germline V gene. The junction had 9 bases not matched to a gene; V was cut back by 5 bases and J by 1 base. CDR3 length: 16 residues. The CDR3 loop reads CASSTAWGGGTDTQYF. Written as DNA, the CDR3 is TGTGCCAGCAGCACGGCGTGGGGGGGAGGCACAGATACGCAGTATTTT.